Below, one T cell receptor beta chain is given with its context. Its antigen remains unknown. Assay: immunoSEQ multiplex PCR; the TCRdb copy retains only in-frame clones and omits some. The sample carries around 150,000 clones, 92% recorded once. The data were obtained in a study of T cell responses to AZD1222 COVID-19 vaccine. Points from the study as a whole: Clonal diversity was possibly underestimated, and white British individuals and females predominated among donors. The peak T cell response came first, and repertoires were sampled only after it. Per reports, nearly half of all spike-specific TCRs target regions that are unmutated in variants.

Germline-derived CDR1 and CDR2 are MNHEY and SMNVEV (reference sequence). The CDR3 extends over 15 amino acids. V was clipped by 2 bases and J by 4 bases, with 12 bases between them. Second doses that came at about 4 or about 12 weeks were put together. The rearrangement uses TRBV27 and TRBJ2-1; D possibly corresponds to TRBD2 (5 bases). The starting material was peripheral blood, obtained 28 days after the second AZD1222 dose. The source of this sequence is an adult who received the AZD1222 COVID-19 vaccine. The CDR3 coding sequence is TGTGCCAGCAGTTTAACGGGCGGGCAGTACAATGAGCAGTTCTTC. Its translation: CASSLTGGQYNEQFF.